This T cell receptor beta chain derives from a study of identical twins. Notes on the study in general: The conclusions drew on cross-sectional statistical analysis instead of tracking the same donors.

Turning to this clonotype: The antigen is undetermined.

Each CDR3 protein is one row after TCRdb ran MiXCR on the 5' RACE reads. Seen here are some 600,000 distinct CDR3 sequences, just over 7% observed once, and the top ten hold about 1.6%. Trimming shortened V by 8 bases and J by 4 bases, and 18 bases separated the two germline ends. Per the germline V gene, CDR1 is MDHEN and CDR2 is SYDVKM. The CDR3 has 15 amino acids. These data were likewise used in another study, on yellow fever vaccine responses in identical twins.

The sequence came from a woman aged 18 to 35 in good health. The V call is TRBV28, the J call TRBJ2-1, with a tentative D call TRBD2 (6 bases). Sequencing input: PBMCs. CDR3 protein: CASDKSGTSYNEQFF. The CDR3, as DNA: TGTGCCAGCGACAAGTCCGGGACTTCTTACAATGAGCAGTTCTTC.